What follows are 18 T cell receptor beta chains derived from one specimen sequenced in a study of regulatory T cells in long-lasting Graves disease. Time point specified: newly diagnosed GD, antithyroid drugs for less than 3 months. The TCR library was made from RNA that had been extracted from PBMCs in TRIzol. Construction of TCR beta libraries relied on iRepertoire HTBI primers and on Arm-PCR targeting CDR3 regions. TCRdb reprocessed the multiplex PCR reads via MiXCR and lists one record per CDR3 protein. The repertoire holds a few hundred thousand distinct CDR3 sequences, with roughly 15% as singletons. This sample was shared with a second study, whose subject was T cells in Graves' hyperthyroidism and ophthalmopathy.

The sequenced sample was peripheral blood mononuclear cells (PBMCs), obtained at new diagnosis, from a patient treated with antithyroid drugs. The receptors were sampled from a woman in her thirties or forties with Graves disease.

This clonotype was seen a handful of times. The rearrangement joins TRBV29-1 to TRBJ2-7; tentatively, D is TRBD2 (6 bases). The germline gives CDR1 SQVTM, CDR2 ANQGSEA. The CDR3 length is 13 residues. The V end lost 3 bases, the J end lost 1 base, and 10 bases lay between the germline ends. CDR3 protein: CSVETGGSYEQYF. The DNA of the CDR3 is TGCAGCGTTGAGACCGGGGGTTCCTACGAGCAGTACTTC.

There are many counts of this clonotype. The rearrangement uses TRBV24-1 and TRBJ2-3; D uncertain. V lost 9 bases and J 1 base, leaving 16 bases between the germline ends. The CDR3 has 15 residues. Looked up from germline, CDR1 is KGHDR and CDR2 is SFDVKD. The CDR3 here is CATAETGGRTDTQYF. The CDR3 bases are TGTGCCACCGCGGAAACCGGCGGCCGCACAGATACGCAGTATTTT.

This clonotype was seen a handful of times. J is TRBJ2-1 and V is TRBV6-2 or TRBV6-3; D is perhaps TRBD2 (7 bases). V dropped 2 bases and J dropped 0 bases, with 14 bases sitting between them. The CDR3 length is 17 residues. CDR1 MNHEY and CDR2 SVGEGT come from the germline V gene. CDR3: CASSYLGRGSSYNEQFF. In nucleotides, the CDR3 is TGTGCCAGCAGTTACCTAGGGAGGGGGAGCTCCTACAATGAGCAGTTCTTC.

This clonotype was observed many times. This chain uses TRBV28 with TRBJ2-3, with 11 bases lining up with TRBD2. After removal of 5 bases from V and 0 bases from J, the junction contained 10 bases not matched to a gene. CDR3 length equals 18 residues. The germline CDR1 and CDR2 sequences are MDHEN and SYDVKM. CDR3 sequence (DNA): TGTGCCAGCAGTCGTCTAGCGGGAGGCCCCCATAGCACAGATACGCAGTATTTT. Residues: CASSRLAGGPHSTDTQYF.

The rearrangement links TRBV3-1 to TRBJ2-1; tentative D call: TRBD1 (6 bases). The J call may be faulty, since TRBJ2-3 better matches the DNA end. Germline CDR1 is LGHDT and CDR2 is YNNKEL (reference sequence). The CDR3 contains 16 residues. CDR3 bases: TGTGCCAGCAGCCCTGCGACAGGTGCCGGCAGTGATACGCAGTATTTT. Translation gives CASSPATGAGSDTQYF.

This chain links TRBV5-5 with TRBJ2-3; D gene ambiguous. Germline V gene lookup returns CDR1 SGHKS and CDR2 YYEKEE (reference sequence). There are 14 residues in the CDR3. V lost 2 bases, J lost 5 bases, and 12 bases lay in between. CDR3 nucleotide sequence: TGTGCCAGCAGCTTTTCGCCAGACGGAGATACGCAGTATTTT. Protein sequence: CASSFSPDGDTQYF.

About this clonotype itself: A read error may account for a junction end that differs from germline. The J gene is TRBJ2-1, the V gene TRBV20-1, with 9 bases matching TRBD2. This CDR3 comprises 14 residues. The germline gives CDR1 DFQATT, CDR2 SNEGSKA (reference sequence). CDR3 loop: CSARVSGSDNEHFF. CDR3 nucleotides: TGCAGTGCTAGAGTTAGCGGGAGCGACAATGAGCACTTCTTC.

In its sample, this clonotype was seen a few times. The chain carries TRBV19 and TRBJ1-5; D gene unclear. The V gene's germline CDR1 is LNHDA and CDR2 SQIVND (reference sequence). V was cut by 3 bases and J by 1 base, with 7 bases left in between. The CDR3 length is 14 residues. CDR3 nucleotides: TGTGCCAGTAGTATTGGTAGGAGCAATCAGCCCCAGCATTTT. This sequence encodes CASSIGRSNQPQHF. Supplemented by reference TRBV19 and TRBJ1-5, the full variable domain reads DGGITQSPKYLFRKEGQNVTLSCEQNLNHDAMYWYRQDPGQGLRLIYYSQIVNDFQKGDIAEGYSVSREKKESFPLTVTSAQKNPTAFYLCASSIGRSNQPQHFGDGTRLSIL.

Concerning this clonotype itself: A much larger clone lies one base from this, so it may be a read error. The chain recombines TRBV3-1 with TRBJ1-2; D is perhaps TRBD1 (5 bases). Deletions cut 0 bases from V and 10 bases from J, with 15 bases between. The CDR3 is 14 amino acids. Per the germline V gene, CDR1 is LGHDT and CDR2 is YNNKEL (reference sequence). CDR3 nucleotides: TGTGCCAGCAGCCAAGATTCGGGACCTCCCTACTACACCTTC. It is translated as CASSQDSGPPYYTF.

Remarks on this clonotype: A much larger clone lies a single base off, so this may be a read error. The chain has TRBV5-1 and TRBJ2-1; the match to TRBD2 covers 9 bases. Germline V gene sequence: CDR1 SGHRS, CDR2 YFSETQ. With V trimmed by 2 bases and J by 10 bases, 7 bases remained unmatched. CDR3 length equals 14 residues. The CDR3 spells CASSLPGLAFEQFF. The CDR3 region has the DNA TGCGCCAGCAGCTTACCGGGACTAGCATTCGAGCAGTTCTTC.

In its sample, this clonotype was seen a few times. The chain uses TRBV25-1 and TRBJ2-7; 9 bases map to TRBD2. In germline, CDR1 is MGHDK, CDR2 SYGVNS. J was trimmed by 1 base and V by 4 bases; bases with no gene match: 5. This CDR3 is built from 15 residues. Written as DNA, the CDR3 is TGTGCCAGCAGTGCCCCGGGACTAGCATCCTACGAGCAGTACTTC. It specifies CASSAPGLASYEQYF.

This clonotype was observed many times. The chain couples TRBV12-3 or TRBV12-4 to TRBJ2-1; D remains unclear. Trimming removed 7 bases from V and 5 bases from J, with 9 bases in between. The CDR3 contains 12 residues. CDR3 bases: TGTGCCAGCACGAAGACGGACAATGAGCAGTTCTTC. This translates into CASTKTDNEQFF.

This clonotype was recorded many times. The CDR3 here is CASSYVAGGIGYEQYF. Written as DNA, the CDR3 is TGTGCCAGCAGTTACGTGGCAGGGGGGATCGGGTACGAGCAGTACTTC. V and J are TRBV6-5 and TRBJ2-7; D possibly corresponds to TRBD1 (7 bases). The ends were cut back, 2 bases at V and 4 bases at J, with 18 bases in the middle. The CDR3 covers 16 residues. Looked up from germline, CDR1 is MNHEY and CDR2 is SVGAGI.

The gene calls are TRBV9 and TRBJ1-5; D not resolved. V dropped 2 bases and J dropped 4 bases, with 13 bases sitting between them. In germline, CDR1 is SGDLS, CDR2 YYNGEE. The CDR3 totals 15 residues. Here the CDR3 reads CASSVSGLPNQPQHF. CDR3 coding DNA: TGTGCCAGCAGCGTCTCAGGACTACCGAATCAGCCCCAGCATTTT.

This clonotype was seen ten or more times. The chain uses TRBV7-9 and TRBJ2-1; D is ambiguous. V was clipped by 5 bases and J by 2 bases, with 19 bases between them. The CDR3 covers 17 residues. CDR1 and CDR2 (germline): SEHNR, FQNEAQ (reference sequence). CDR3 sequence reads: CASSPRSSTSPYNEQFF. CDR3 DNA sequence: TGTGCCAGCAGCCCCCGTAGTAGTACCTCCCCCTACAATGAGCAGTTCTTC.

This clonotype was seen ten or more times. CDR3 in amino acids: CASSRGLSATNEKLFF. The CDR3 DNA is TGTGCCAGCAGCCGGGGGCTCAGCGCAACTAATGAAAAACTGTTTTTT. The chain joins TRBV3-1 to TRBJ1-4, with D maybe TRBD1 (6 bases). V was shortened by 4 bases and J by 0 bases, with 12 bases between the two germline ends. The CDR3 totals 16 residues. Germline V gene sequence: CDR1 LGHDT, CDR2 YNNKEL (reference sequence).

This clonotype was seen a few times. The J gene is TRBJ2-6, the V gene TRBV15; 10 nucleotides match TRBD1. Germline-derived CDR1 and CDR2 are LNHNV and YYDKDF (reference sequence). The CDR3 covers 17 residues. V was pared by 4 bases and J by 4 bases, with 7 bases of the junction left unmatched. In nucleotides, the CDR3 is TGTGCCACCAGCATCGGTAGACAGGGGGCCGGGGCCAACGTCCTGACTTTC. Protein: CATSIGRQGAGANVLTF. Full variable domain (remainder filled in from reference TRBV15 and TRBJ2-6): DAMVIQNPRYQVTQFGKPVTLSCSQTLNHNVMYWYQQKSSQAPKLLFHYYDKDFNNEADTPDNFQSRRPNTSFCFLDIRSPGLGDTAMYLCATSIGRQGAGANVLTFGAGSRLTVL.

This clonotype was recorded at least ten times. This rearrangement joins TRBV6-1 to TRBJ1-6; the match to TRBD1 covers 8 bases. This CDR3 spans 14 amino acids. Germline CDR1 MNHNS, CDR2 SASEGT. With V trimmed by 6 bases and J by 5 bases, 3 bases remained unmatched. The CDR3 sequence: CASRQTGDNSPLHF. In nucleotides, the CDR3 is TGTGCCAGCAGACAGACAGGGGATAATTCACCCCTCCACTTT.